This is a list of T cell receptor beta chains from one sample in a study of identifying expanded T cells in peripheral blood. Method: immunoSEQ multiplex PCR; TCRdb's copy keeps in-frame clones and lacks some. The sample gives about 58,000 clones, roughly nine tenths of which show up once; 3% to 4.5% is in the top ten. The specimen sequenced was blood. These receptors originate from a person aged 18-69 years in good health. CDR3s include the opening cysteine and the closing phenylalanine or tryptophan. The D gene is left open where the match is weak. The size field is filled for only some rows; it gives once, few, many or a size class.

v_gene	abundance	d_gene	j_gene	CDR3aa	CDR3nt
TRBV2	.	TRBD2	TRBJ2-3	CASGAGAGTDTQYF	TGTGCCAGCGGTGCGGGAGCTGGAACAGATACGCAGTATTTT
TRBV7-6	.	.	TRBJ1-4	CASSQDRTNEKLFF	TGTGCCAGCAGCCAAGACAGAACTAATGAAAAACTGTTTTTT
TRBV7-2	once	TRBD2	TRBJ2-1	CASSLRAPVWREVRDEQFF	TGTGCCAGCAGCTTACGGGCCCCTGTGTGGCGGGAGGTTAGAGATGAGCAGTTCTTC
TRBV5-6	.	TRBD2	TRBJ2-7	CASSQTSVYEQYF	TGTGCCAGCAGCCAGACTAGCGTATACGAGCAGTACTTC
TRBV27	.	.	TRBJ2-2	CASSYIPLAGELFF	TGTGCCAGCAGTTACATCCCCCTGGCCGGGGAGCTGTTTTTT
TRBV30	.	TRBD1	TRBJ1-2	CAWSRGRAGYGYTF	TGTGCCTGGTCCAGGGGGCGCGCTGGTTATGGCTACACCTTC
TRBV5-8	.	.	TRBJ1-4	CASSFGRRGLTNEKLFF	TGTGCCAGCAGCTTCGGGCGGAGGGGTTTAACTAATGAAAAACTGTTTTTT
TRBV27	.	.	TRBJ1-1	CASRRIQGRGVTEAFF	TGTGCCAGCAGAAGAATACAGGGACGAGGGGTCACTGAAGCTTTCTTT
TRBV11-2	few	.	TRBJ1-3	CASSLIRGSGNTIYF	TGTGCCAGCAGCCTGATAAGGGGATCTGGAAACACCATATATTTT
TRBV7-3	.	.	TRBJ2-4	CASSPQPLSNIQYF	TGTGCCAGCAGCCCACAGCCCCTTTCAAACATTCAGTACTTC
TRBV10-3	.	.	TRBJ1-1	CAISVGGRGTEAFF	TGTGCCATCAGTGTTGGGGGGCGCGGCACTGAAGCTTTCTTT
TRBV7-9	.	.	TRBJ2-1	CASSLGSLSYNEQFF	TGTGCCAGCAGCCTCGGGAGTCTTTCCTACAATGAGCAGTTCTTC
TRBV5-1	.	TRBD1	TRBJ2-2	CASSLGTGTGELFF	TGCGCCAGCAGCCTCGGGACAGGCACCGGGGAGCTGTTTTTT
TRBV23-1	.	.	TRBJ1-1	CASSQSRNKRGGARNTEAFF	TGCGCCAGCAGTCAATCAAGGAATAAAAGGGGCGGGGCCAGGAACACTGAAGCTTTCTTT
TRBV18	once	.	TRBJ2-5	CASSPWGETQYF	TGTGCCAGCTCACCCTGGGGTGAGACCCAGTACTTC
TRBV11-2	.	.	TRBJ2-3	CASGTSTRTDTQYF	TGTGCCTCCGGGACTTCCACTCGCACAGATACGCAGTATTTT
TRBV29-1	.	TRBD2	TRBJ2-5	CSVEVVGGQQETQYF	TGCAGCGTTGAAGTCGTGGGAGGGCAGCAGGAGACCCAGTACTTC
TRBV7-2	few	TRBD2	TRBJ2-3	CASSFLGFIGGRSADTQYF	TGTGCCAGCAGCTTCCTCGGGTTTATTGGCGGGAGGAGCGCAGATACGCAGTATTTT
TRBV28	.	.	TRBJ2-1	CASSPFSAARDEQFF	TGTGCCAGCAGTCCTTTTTCCGCCGCCAGGGATGAGCAGTTCTTC
TRBV27	.	.	TRBJ1-6	CASSFSALGSPLHF	TGTGCCAGCAGTTTCTCGGCATTGGGTTCACCCCTCCACTTT
TRBV10-3	.	.	TRBJ2-2	CAIRQGVVTGELFF	TGTGCCATCAGACAGGGAGTAGTCACCGGGGAGCTGTTTTTT
TRBV21-1	once	.	TRBJ2-7	CASSGRTTAGEQYF	TGTGCCAGCAGCGGTCGGACGACTGCGGGGGAGCAGTACTTC
TRBV4-3	.	.	TRBJ1-6	CASSQDRGNSPLHF	TGCGCCAGCAGCCAAGACAGGGGTAATTCACCCCTCCACTTT
TRBV5-1	.	.	TRBJ2-5	CASSSRGLDGWQETQYF	TGCGCCAGCAGCTCAAGGGGACTGGATGGGTGGCAAGAGACCCAGTACTTC
TRBV18	.	TRBD1	TRBJ1-1	CASSPTGTGETEAFF	TGTGCCAGCTCACCTACCGGGACAGGGGAAACTGAAGCTTTCTTT
TRBV7-2	.	.	TRBJ1-2	CASSPRTGANYGYTF	TGTGCCAGCAGCCCGCGGACTGGAGCTAACTATGGCTACACCTTC
TRBV5-3	.	.	TRBJ1-1	CARSLSRDIYTEAFF	TGTGCCAGAAGTTTGTCCCGGGACATTTACACTGAAGCTTTCTTT
TRBV7-9	.	.	TRBJ2-3	CASSLVGDTQYF	TGTGCCAGCAGCTTAGTTGGAGATACGCAGTATTTT
TRBV6-5	.	.	TRBJ2-7	CASSLTGTYEQYF	TGTGCCAGCAGTTTGACAGGCACCTACGAGCAGTACTTC
TRBV9	.	.	TRBJ2-7	CASSVGLEYSYEQYF	TGTGCCAGCAGCGTAGGACTAGAATACTCCTACGAGCAGTACTTC
TRBV10-3	.	.	TRBJ2-5	CAISDRTGQETQYF	TGTGCCATCAGTGACCGAACAGGTCAAGAGACCCAGTACTTC
TRBV5-1	.	.	TRBJ1-2	CASSLAVGSANYGYTF	TGCGCCAGCAGCTTGGCCGTGGGTTCCGCTAACTATGGCTACACCTTC
TRBV7-2	.	TRBD1	TRBJ1-5	CASSLSATGVNQPQHF	TGTGCCAGCAGCCTATCTGCGACAGGGGTCAATCAGCCCCAGCATTTT
TRBV4-2	.	TRBD1	TRBJ1-2	CASSQETGTVNNYGYTF	TGTGCCAGCAGCCAAGAAACCGGGACAGTTAATAACTATGGCTACACCTTC
TRBV29-1	.	TRBD2	TRBJ2-2	CSVLAGTTGELFF	TGCAGCGTTCTAGCGGGGACCACCGGGGAGCTGTTTTTT
TRBV5-1	.	.	TRBJ1-1	CASSSGGGAMNTEAFF	TGCGCCAGCAGTTCCGGGGGAGGGGCCATGAACACTGAAGCTTTCTTT
TRBV18	.	.	TRBJ2-7	CASSLLRDLRPDLSYEQYF	TGTGCCAGCTCATTACTCCGGGACCTTCGCCCAGATTTATCCTACGAGCAGTACTTC
TRBV6-5	once	.	TRBJ2-1	CASSRLWGEQFF	TGTGCCAGCAGTAGGCTGTGGGGAGAGCAGTTCTTC
TRBV6-5	.	.	TRBJ2-1	CASSTYRDEQFF	TGTGCCAGCAGTACATACAGGGATGAGCAGTTCTTC
TRBV5-6	.	.	TRBJ2-3	CASSLASGTDTQYF	TGTGCCAGCAGCTTGGCTAGCGGCACAGATACGCAGTATTTT
TRBV7-9	.	TRBD2	TRBJ2-7	CASSPGGGSYEQYF	TGTGCCAGCAGTCCGGGAGGGGGCTCCTACGAGCAGTACTTC
TRBV6-1	.	.	TRBJ2-7	CASTETAYEQYF	TGTGCCAGTACAGAAACAGCTTACGAGCAGTACTTC
TRBV5-4	.	.	TRBJ2-7	CASSHAGATSYEQYF	TGTGCCAGCAGCCACGCAGGGGCGACGTCCTACGAGCAGTACTTC
TRBV15	.	TRBD1	TRBJ2-7	CATSRALPGQSFYEQYF	TGTGCCACCAGCAGAGCCCTCCCGGGACAGAGTTTCTACGAGCAGTACTTC
TRBV27	.	.	TRBJ2-2	CASSLALGPRTGELFF	TGTGCCAGCAGTTTAGCCCTAGGGCCTCGCACCGGGGAGCTGTTTTTT
TRBV5-1	.	.	TRBJ2-5	CASSLEKVETQYF	TGCGCCAGCAGCCTAGAAAAGGTAGAGACCCAGTACTTC
TRBV10-3	.	.	TRBJ2-3	CAISWGGGTDTQYF	TGTGCCATCAGTTGGGGTGGAGGAACAGATACGCAGTATTTT
TRBV5-1	.	.	TRBJ2-7	CASSSTMAEQYF	TGCGCCAGCAGCTCGACAATGGCGGAGCAGTACTTC
TRBV28	.	.	TRBJ2-1	CASRLDRYNEQFF	TGTGCCAGCAGGCTAGACAGGTACAATGAGCAGTTCTTC
TRBV11-2	once	.	TRBJ2-5	CASSAGLQETQYF	TGTGCCAGCAGCGCGGGACTTCAAGAGACCCAGTACTTC
TRBV5-4	.	TRBD2	TRBJ2-3	CASSSGIAGGTDTQYF	TGTGCCAGCAGCTCAGGAATAGCGGGGGGCACAGATACGCAGTATTTT
TRBV4-3	.	TRBD1	TRBJ1-2	CASSPFTGGFSSRSYGYTF	TGCGCCAGCAGCCCTTTTACAGGGGGCTTCAGTTCCCGTAGCTATGGCTACACCTTC
TRBV2	.	.	TRBJ1-2	CASSTGQPGGYTF	TGTGCCAGCAGTACTGGACAGCCCGGAGGCTACACCTTC
TRBV25-1	many	.	TRBJ2-5	CASSEQKRETQYF	TGTGCCAGCAGTGAACAGAAGCGGGAGACCCAGTACTTC
TRBV6-1	.	TRBD1	TRBJ1-2	CASSETPTGVYGYTF	TGTGCCAGCAGTGAGACTCCGACAGGGGTCTATGGCTACACCTTC
TRBV7-2	.	.	TRBJ1-1	CASSLVGGVTEAFF	TGTGCCAGCAGCTTAGTGGGAGGGGTCACTGAAGCTTTCTTT